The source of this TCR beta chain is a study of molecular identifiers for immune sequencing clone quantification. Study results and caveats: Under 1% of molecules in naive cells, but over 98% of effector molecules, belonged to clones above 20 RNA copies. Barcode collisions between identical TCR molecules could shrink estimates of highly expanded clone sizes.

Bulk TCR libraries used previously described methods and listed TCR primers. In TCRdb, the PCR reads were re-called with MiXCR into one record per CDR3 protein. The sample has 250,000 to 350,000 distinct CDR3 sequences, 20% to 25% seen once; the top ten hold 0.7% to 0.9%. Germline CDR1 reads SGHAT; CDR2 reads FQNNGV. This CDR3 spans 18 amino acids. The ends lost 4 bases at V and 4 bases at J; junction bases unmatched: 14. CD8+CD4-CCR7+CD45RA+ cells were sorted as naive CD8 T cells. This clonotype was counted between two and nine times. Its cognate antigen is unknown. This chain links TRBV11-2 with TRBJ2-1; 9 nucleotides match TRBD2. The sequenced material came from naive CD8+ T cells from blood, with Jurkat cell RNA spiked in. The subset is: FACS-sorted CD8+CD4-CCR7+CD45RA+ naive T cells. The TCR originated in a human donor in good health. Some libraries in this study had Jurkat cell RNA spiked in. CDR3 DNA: TGTGCCAGCAGCTCCGGTGGTCCCGCTAGCGGGGTATACAATGAGCAGTTCTTC. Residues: CASSSGGPASGVYNEQFF.